The 20 T cell receptor beta chains below come from one sample, sequenced in a study of T cells after yellow fever vaccination. TCRdb reprocessed the 5' RACE reads via MiXCR and lists one record per CDR3 protein. The repertoire includes 500,000 to 650,000 distinct CDR3 sequences, less than 20% of them detected once, and 17% sits in the top ten. The specimen comprised PBMCs, sampled 5 days after the first yellow fever vaccination. These receptors originate from a man younger than 30 who received the YFV17D yellow fever vaccine.

The table lists this clonotype with a few counts. The rearrangement joins TRBV28 to TRBJ1-5; D possibly corresponds to TRBD1 (5 bases). The CDR3 loop spans 15 amino acids. V was cut by 2 bases and J by 6 bases, with 14 bases left in between. Per the germline V gene, CDR1 is MDHEN and CDR2 is SYDVKM. The CDR3 here is CASSLPSGVGQPQHF. DNA of the CDR3: TGTGCCAGCAGTTTACCTTCGGGGGTTGGTCAGCCCCAGCATTTT.

This clonotype appeared a few times. V is TRBV29-1 and J is TRBJ2-1; D is uncertain. CDR3 length equals 12 residues. The ends were cut back, 0 bases at V and 6 bases at J, with 6 bases in the middle. CDR1 and CDR2 from the germline V gene are SQVTM and ANQGSEA. The CDR3 sequence is CSVEDRANEQFF. The CDR3 DNA reads TGCAGCGTTGAAGATAGGGCCAATGAGCAGTTCTTC.

The chain is built from TRBV6-5 and TRBJ2-2; either TRBD1 or TRBD2 may fit D (5 bases each). V lost 4 bases and J lost 2, with 17 bases in between. Germline CDR1 is MNHEY and CDR2 is SVGAGI. The CDR3 is made up of 17 amino acids. The CDR3 DNA reads as TGTGCCAGCAGTTGGTCGGTGGGGGAGATAAACACCGGGGAGCTGTTTTTT. It is translated as CASSWSVGEINTGELFF.

This clonotype was found a few times. V is TRBV10-2 and J is TRBJ2-2; 8 nucleotides agree with TRBD2. Germline V CDR1 and CDR2: WSHSY, SAAADI. Trimming took 10 bases from V and 4 from J; bases not matched to a gene: 11. CDR3 size: 15 residues. The CDR3 nucleotides are TGCGCCATACTTCCTACGGGGGGGAGCACCGGGGAGCTGTTTTTT. It encodes CAILPTGGSTGELFF.

The chain's CDR3 is CASSLMSGGPQETQYF. The CDR3 DNA reads TGTGCCAGCAGCTTAATGAGCGGGGGACCCCAAGAGACCCAGTACTTC. The rearrangement uses TRBV7-2 and TRBJ2-5, with TRBD2 identical over 8 bases. The CDR3 is made up of 16 amino acids. Germline assignment: CDR1 SGHTA and CDR2 FQGNSA. V lost 2 bases, J lost 1 base, and 6 bases stayed unmatched.

This clonotype showed up just a few times. This sequence joins TRBV27 and TRBJ1-1; D uncertain. Germline CDR1 reads MNHEY; CDR2 reads SMNVEV (reference sequence). The CDR3 is made up of 13 amino acids. V was clipped by 8 bases and J by 3 bases, with 13 bases between them. The CDR3 DNA follows: TGTGCCAGCCGAGGGCGGGTTGACACTGAAGCTTTCTTT. Translation: CASRGRVDTEAFF.

The CDR3 reads CASGRWAGSIYGYTF. CDR3 coding DNA: TGTGCTAGTGGCCGATGGGCAGGGAGTATCTATGGCTACACCTTC. The J gene is TRBJ1-2, the V gene TRBV12-5, with a weak D call TRBD1 (5 bases). Germline V gene sequence: CDR1 LGHNT, CDR2 FRNRAP. Trimming removed 6 bases from V and 4 bases from J, with 18 bases in between. The CDR3 contains 15 residues.

The rearrangement joins TRBV14 to TRBJ2-2; no clear D. V shed 1 base and J shed 7 bases, with 16 bases lying between them. CDR1 is SGHDN, CDR2 FVKESK, per germline. The CDR3 is 16 residues long. In DNA, the CDR3 is TGTGCCAGCAGCCAAGGCGCTTCGGGTTGGATCGGGGAGCTGTTTTTT. Translating gives CASSQGASGWIGELFF.

This clonotype came up many times. The rearrangement joins TRBV4-3 to TRBJ2-4, with D possibly TRBD2 on 5 matching bases. V dropped 1 base and J dropped 3 bases, with 13 bases sitting between them. Germline V gene sequence: CDR1 LGHNA, CDR2 YSLEER. This CDR3 contains 16 residues. The CDR3 loop reads CASSQAPGYVKNIQYF. Here the CDR3 DNA reads TGCGCCAGCAGCCAAGCCCCGGGGTACGTCAAAAACATTCAGTACTTC.

This clonotype was counted between two and nine times. The V call is TRBV7-9, the J call TRBJ1-1; TRBD1 matches 9 bases. The CDR3 has 15 residues. Germline V lookup: CDR1 SEHNR, CDR2 FQNEAQ (reference sequence). V was pared by 5 bases and J by 0 bases, with 4 bases of the junction left unmatched. The CDR3 DNA reads TGTGCCAGCAGCCCAACAGGGGGCCTGAACACTGAAGCTTTCTTT. Residues: CASSPTGGLNTEAFF.

This clonotype was counted only a few times. This chain connects TRBV4-1 to TRBJ1-5; D is possibly TRBD1 (6 bases). The CDR3 is 14 residues long. Trimming removed 1 base from V and 9 bases from J, with 13 bases in between. CDR1 MGHRA and CDR2 YSYEKL come from the germline V gene. The CDR3 here is CASSQVRGGSPQHF. The CDR3 bases are TGCGCCAGCAGCCAAGTAAGGGGGGGCTCGCCCCAGCATTTT.

The count of this clonotype is one. The chain is built from TRBV12-3 or TRBV12-4 and TRBJ2-1; the match to TRBD2 covers 9 bases. With V trimmed by 5 bases and J by 7 bases, 12 bases remained unmatched. CDR3 length: 16 amino acids. The DNA of the CDR3 is TGTGCCAGCAGTCCATGGGGAGTTGCGGGGGGGAATGAGCAGTTCTTC. Translation: CASSPWGVAGGNEQFF.

The gene calls are TRBV24-1 and TRBJ1-5; D not resolved. With 0 bases removed from V and 7 bases from J, the gap between germline ends came to 3 bases. The germline V gene encodes CDR1 KGHDR and CDR2 SFDVKD. The CDR3 loop spans 12 amino acids. CDR3: CATSDLGQPQHF. The DNA of the CDR3 is TGTGCCACCAGTGATTTGGGCCAGCCCCAGCATTTT.

The chain has TRBV2 and TRBJ2-7, with a weak D call TRBD2 (5 bases). V was shortened by 10 bases and J by 3 bases, with 16 bases between the two germline ends. Germline lookup yields CDR1 SNHLY and CDR2 FYNNEI. This CDR3 has 13 residues. CDR3 amino acids: CANIARGLYEQYF. CDR3 in DNA: TGTGCCAACATAGCCCGCGGGCTCTACGAGCAGTACTTC.

The rearrangement joins TRBV11-3 to TRBJ2-1; TRBD1 aligns across 7 bases. Germline V gene sequence: CDR1 SGHNT, CDR2 YENEEA. The CDR3 runs 14 residues. V lost 2 bases, J lost 6 bases, and 4 bases stayed unmatched. The CDR3 DNA reads TGTGCCAGCAGCTTACAGGGGGTCGGCAATGAGCAGTTCTTC. This codes for CASSLQGVGNEQFF.

Only a few counts were recorded for this clonotype. The gene calls are TRBV4-3 and TRBJ2-3; the match to TRBD2 covers 10 bases. The CDR3 sequence is 18 residues long. Looked up from germline, CDR1 is LGHNA and CDR2 is YSLEER. The V and J ends lost 0 bases and 6 bases, in that order; junction bases with no gene match: 12. As DNA, the CDR3 is TGCGCCAGCAGCCAAGATCGGAGCGGGGGGGCACTTCTGGATACGCAGTATTTT. Protein: CASSQDRSGGALLDTQYF.

The sample holds one count of this clonotype. The junction departs from the called germline gene at one end, perhaps through a read error. The chain is built from TRBV4-1 and TRBJ2-5; D perhaps matches TRBD1 (6 bases). The length of the CDR3 is 15 residues. The germline CDR1 and CDR2 sequences are MGHRA and YSYEKL. In DNA, the CDR3 is TGCGCCATCAGCCAAGACGCGACTGGGGGCCGGACCCAGTACTTC. Translating it yields CAISQDATGGRTQYF.

The rearrangement links TRBV6-1 to TRBJ2-2; 8 positions match TRBD1. The CDR3 has 14 residues. Per germline, CDR1 MNHNS and CDR2 SASEGT. The junction had 4 bases not matched to a gene; V was cut back by 6 bases and J by 4 bases. The CDR3 DNA reads as TGTGCCAGCAGAAGACAGGGGAGCACCGGGGAGCTGTTTTTT. Translated, it gives CASRRQGSTGELFF.

The J gene is TRBJ1-1, the V gene TRBV28; D possibly corresponds to TRBD1 (5 bases). The CDR3 runs 12 residues. The V end was cut by 6 bases, the J end by 7 bases, with 12 bases between. The germline CDR1 and CDR2 sequences are MDHEN and SYDVKM. The CDR3 spells CASSSLRVEAFF. The CDR3 DNA is TGTGCCAGCAGCTCGCTCAGGGTTGAAGCTTTCTTT.

The rearrangement joins TRBV5-1 to TRBJ2-1; D is unclear. Trimming shortened V by 0 bases and J by 5 bases, and 6 bases separated the two germline ends. CDR1 is SGHRS and CDR2 is YFSETQ in the germline V gene. There are 13 residues in the CDR3. The CDR3 loop is CASSLEPNNEQFF. The CDR3 coding sequence is TGCGCCAGCAGCTTGGAGCCAAACAATGAGCAGTTCTTC.